This T cell receptor (beta chain) was sequenced for a study of beta chain features in type 1 diabetes. Study-wide findings and caveats: PCR might pick shorter templates more often, in the same way for patients and controls. Type 1 diabetes patients had VDJ junctions that carried fewer insertions and more deletions. The study found that naive, central memory and Treg TCRB repertoires appeared more similar in patients than in healthy donors. Type 1 diabetes patients had TCRB CDR3s that were shorter (moderately but significantly so) in all four CD4+ subsets.

A single count supports this clone. The antigen is not known. The CDR3 sequence is 12 residues long. Trimming cost V 6 bases and J 4 bases; bases outside gene matches: 4. Germline CDR1 SQVTM, CDR2 ANQGSEA. Expressed TCRB transcripts were sequenced after all isolated RNA was converted to cDNA. Here immunoSEQ multiplex PCR was the method, and the copy in TCRdb shows in-frame clones only, minus some. Of approximately 160,000 clones listed, almost 65% were seen once; the top ten hold approximately 0.089%. The V and J genes are TRBV29-1 and TRBJ1-1; TRBD1 matches 8 bases. The sample comprised naive CD4+ T cells from blood. This receptor was obtained from a man between 25 and 39 years old with type 1 diabetes. The CDR3 protein is CSVGTGGTEAFF. The CDR3 DNA reads as TGCAGCGTGGGTACAGGGGGCACTGAAGCTTTCTTT. Full variable domain (rest looked up from reference TRBV29-1 and TRBJ1-1): SAVISQKPSRDICQRGTSLTIQCQVDSQVTMMFWYRQQPGQSLTLIATANQGSEATYESGFVIDKFPISRPNLTFSTLTVSNMSPEDSSIYLCSVGTGGTEAFFGQGTRLTVV.